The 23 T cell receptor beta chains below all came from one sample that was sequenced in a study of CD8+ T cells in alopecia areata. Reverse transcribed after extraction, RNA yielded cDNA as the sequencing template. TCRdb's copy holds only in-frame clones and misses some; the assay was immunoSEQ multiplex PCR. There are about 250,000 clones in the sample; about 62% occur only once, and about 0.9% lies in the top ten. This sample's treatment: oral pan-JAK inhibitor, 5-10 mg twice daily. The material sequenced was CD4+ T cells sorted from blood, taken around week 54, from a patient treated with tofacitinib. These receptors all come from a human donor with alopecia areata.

The CDR3 bases are TGCAGCGTTGGCTGGACTGAAGCTTTCTTT. Translating gives CSVGWTEAFF. The chain is built from TRBV29-1 and TRBJ1-1; D not resolved. Trimming shortened V by 4 bases and J by 5 bases, and 5 bases separated the two germline ends. The CDR3 is made up of 10 amino acids. Per germline, CDR1 SQVTM and CDR2 ANQGSEA. Variable domain in full (rest from reference TRBV29-1 and TRBJ1-1): SAVISQKPSRDICQRGTSLTIQCQVDSQVTMMFWYRQQPGQSLTLIATANQGSEATYESGFVIDKFPISRPNLTFSTLTVSNMSPEDSSIYLCSVGWTEAFFGQGTRLTVV.

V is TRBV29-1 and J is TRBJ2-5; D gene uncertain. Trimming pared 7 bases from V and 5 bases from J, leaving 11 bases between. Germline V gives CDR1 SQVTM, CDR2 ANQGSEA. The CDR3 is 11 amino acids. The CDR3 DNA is TGCAGCGCTGTAGTTGGGGAGACCCAGTACTTC. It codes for CSAVVGETQYF.

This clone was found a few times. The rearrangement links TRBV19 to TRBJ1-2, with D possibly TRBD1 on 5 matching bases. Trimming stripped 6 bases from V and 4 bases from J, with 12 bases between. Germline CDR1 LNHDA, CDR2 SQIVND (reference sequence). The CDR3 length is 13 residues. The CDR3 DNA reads TGTGCCAGTAGCCCGGGGCCGGGCTATGGCTACACCTTC. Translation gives CASSPGPGYGYTF.

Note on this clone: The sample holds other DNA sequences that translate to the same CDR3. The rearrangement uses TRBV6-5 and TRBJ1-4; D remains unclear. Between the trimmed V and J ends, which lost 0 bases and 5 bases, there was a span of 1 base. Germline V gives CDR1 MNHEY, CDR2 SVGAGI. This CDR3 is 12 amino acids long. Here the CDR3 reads CASSYSNEKLFF. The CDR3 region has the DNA TGTGCCAGCAGTTACTCCAATGAAAAACTGTTTTTT.

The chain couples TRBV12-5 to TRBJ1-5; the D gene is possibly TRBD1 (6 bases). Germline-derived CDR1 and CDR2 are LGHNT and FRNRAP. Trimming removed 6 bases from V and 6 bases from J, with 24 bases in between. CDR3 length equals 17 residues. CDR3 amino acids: CASGRVRGETGLQPQHF. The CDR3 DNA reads TGTGCTAGTGGACGCGTTAGAGGGGAAACAGGGCTTCAGCCCCAGCATTTT.

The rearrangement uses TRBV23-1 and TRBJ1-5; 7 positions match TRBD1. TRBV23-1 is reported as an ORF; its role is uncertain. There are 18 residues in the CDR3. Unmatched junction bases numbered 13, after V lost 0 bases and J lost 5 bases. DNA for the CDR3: TGCGCCAGCAGTCAATCTGGGTCGTGGAGGGGGCCTCATCAGCCCCAGCATTTT. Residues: CASSQSGSWRGPHQPQHF.

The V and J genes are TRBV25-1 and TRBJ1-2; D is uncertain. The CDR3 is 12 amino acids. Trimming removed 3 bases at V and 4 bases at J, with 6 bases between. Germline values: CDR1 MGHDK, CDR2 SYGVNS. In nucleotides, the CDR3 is TGTGCCAGCAGTGACCCAGTCTATGGCTACACCTTC. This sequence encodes CASSDPVYGYTF.

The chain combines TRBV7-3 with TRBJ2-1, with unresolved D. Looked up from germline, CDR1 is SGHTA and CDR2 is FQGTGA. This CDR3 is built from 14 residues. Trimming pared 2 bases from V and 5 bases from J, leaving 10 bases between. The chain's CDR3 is CASSLSRIHNEQFF. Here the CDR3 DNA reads TGTGCCAGCAGCTTATCGCGGATACACAATGAGCAGTTCTTC.

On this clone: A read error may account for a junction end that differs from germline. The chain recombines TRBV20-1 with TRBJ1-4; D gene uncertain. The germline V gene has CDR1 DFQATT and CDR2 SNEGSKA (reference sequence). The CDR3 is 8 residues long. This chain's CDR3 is CSAGKERF. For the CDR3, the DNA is TGCAGTGCTGGAAAGGAGCGTTTT.

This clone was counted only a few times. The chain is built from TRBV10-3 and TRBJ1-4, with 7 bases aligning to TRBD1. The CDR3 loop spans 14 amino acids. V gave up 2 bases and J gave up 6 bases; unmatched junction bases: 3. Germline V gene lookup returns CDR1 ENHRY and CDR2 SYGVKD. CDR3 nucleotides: TGTGCCATCAGTGAGACAGGGGTAGATGAAAAACTGTTTTTT. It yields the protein CAISETGVDEKLFF.

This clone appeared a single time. The CDR3 spells CASSGGPTSGDTDTQYF. The CDR3 DNA sequence: TGCGCCAGCAGCGGGGGGCCGACTAGCGGGGACACAGATACGCAGTATTTT. This rearrangement joins TRBV5-1 to TRBJ2-3, with 11 bases fitting TRBD2. V dropped 4 bases and J dropped 2; count of bases not matched to a gene: 9. The CDR3 runs 17 residues. Germline V gene lookup returns CDR1 SGHRS and CDR2 YFSETQ.

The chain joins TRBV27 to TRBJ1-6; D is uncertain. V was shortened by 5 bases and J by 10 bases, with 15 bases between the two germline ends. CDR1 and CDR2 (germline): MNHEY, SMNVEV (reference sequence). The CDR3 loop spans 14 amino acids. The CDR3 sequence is CASSLGELRSPLHF. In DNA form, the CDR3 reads TGTGCCAGCAGTCTCGGAGAGCTAAGATCACCCCTCCACTTT.

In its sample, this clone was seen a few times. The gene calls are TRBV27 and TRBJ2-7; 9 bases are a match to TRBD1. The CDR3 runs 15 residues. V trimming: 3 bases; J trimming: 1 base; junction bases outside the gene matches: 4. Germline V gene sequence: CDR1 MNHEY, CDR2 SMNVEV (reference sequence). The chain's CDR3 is CASSFLGTGSYEQYF. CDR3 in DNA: TGTGCCAGCAGTTTCCTCGGGACAGGGTCCTACGAGCAGTACTTC.

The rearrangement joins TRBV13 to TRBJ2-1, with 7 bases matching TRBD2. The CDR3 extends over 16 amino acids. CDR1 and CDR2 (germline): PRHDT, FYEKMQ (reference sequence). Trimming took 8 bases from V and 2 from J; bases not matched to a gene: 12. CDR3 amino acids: CASGGGGPRPYNEQFF. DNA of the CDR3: TGTGCCAGCGGGGGGGGAGGCCCCCGGCCCTACAATGAGCAGTTCTTC.

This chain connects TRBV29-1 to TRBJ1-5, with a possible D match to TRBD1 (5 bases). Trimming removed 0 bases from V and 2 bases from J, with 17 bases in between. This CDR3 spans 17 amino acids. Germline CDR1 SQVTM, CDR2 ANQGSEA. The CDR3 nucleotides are TGCAGCGTTGAAGATTCCCCCCCAGGGTGGGGCAATCAGCCCCAGCATTTT. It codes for CSVEDSPPGWGNQPQHF.

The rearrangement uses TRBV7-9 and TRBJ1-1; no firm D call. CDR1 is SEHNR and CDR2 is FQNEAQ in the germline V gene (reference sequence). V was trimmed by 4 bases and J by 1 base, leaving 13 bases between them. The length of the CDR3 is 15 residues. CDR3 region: CASSWSGQTNTEAFF. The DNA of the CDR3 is TGTGCCAGCAGCTGGTCCGGGCAGACGAACACTGAAGCTTTCTTT.

The CDR3, as DNA: TGTGCCAGCAGTTTATACCTTCGCGCGTCCTACGAGCAGTACTTC. This translates into CASSLYLRASYEQYF. The V gene is TRBV27, the J gene TRBJ2-7; no definite D call. Germline lookup yields CDR1 MNHEY and CDR2 SMNVEV (reference sequence). Trimming removed 1 base from V and 1 base from J, with 11 bases in between. CDR3 length: 15 amino acids.

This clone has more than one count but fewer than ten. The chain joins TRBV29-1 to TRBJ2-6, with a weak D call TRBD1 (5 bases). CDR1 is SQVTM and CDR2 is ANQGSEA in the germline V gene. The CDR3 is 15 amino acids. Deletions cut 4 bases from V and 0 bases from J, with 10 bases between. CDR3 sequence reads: CSVAGRGSGANVLTF. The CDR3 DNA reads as TGCAGCGTTGCCGGTAGGGGCTCTGGGGCCAACGTCCTGACTTTC.

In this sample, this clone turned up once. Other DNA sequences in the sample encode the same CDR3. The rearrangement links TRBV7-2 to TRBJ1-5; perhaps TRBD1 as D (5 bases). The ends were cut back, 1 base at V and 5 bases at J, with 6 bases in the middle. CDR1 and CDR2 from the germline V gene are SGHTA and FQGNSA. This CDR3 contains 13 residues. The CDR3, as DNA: TGTGCCAGCAGCTTAGTGGGGGATCAGCCCCAGCATTTT. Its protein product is CASSLVGDQPQHF. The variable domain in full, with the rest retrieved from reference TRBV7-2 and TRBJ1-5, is GAGVSQSPSNKVTEKGKDVELRCDPISGHTALYWYRQSLGQGLEFLIYFQGNSAPDKSGLPSDRFSAERTGGSVSTLTIQRTQQEDSAVYLCASSLVGDQPQHFGDGTRLSIL.

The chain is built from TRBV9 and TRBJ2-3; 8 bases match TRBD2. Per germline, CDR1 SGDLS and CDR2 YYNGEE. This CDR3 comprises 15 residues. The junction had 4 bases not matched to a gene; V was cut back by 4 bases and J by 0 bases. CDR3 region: CASSLRGVSTDTQYF. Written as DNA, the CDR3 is TGTGCCAGCAGCCTGCGGGGGGTTAGCACAGATACGCAGTATTTT.

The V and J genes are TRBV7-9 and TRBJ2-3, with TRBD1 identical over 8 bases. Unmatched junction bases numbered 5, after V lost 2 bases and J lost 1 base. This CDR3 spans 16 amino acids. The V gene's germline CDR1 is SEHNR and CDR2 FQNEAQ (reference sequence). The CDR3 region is CASSLLTGVGTDTQYF. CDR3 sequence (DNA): TGTGCCAGCAGCTTACTGACAGGGGTCGGCACAGATACGCAGTATTTT. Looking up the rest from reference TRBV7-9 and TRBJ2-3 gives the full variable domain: DTGVSQNPRHKITKRGQNVTFRCDPISEHNRLYWYRQTLGQGPEFLTYFQNEAQLEKSRLLSDRFSAERPKGSFSTLEIQRTEQGDSAMYLCASSLLTGVGTDTQYFGPGTRLTVL.

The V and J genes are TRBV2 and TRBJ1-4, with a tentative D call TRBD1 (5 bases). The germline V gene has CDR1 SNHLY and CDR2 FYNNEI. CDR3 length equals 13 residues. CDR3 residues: CAQGGTANEKLFF. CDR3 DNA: TGTGCGCAAGGAGGGACGGCGAATGAAAAACTGTTTTTT.

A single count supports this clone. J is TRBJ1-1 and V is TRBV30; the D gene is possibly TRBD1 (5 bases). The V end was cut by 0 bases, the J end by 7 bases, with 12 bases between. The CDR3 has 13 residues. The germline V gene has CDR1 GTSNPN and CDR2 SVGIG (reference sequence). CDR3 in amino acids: CAWSVRQGIEAFF. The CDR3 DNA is TGTGCCTGGAGTGTTCGGCAGGGAATTGAAGCTTTCTTT.